This record looks at one T cell receptor beta chain sequence and its context. The data were obtained in a study of radiation and T cells in renal cell carcinoma. Assay: immunoSEQ multiplex PCR; the TCRdb copy retains only in-frame clones and omits some. There are some 150,000 clones in the sample; approximately 86% occur only once, and around 17% lies in the top ten. Germline-derived CDR1 and CDR2 are MNHEY and SVGAGI. This CDR3 has 12 residues. Trimming took 5 bases from V and 10 from J, leaving 14 bases between them. The time point is: blood 4 weeks post-SBRT, at nephrectomy. Treatment in this sample: 15 Gy SBRT to primary tumor, nephrectomy 4 weeks later. Nephrectomy followed 15 Gy stereotactic body radiation by 4 weeks.

The chain joins TRBV6-5 to TRBJ1-2, with D hard to call. The material sequenced was blood, taken from a patient whose treatment included radiotherapy and nephrectomy. This TCR was recovered from a woman between 45 and 60 years old with renal cell carcinoma. Written as DNA, the CDR3 is TGTGCCAGCAGTCCATTCCAAGGGCACTACACCTTC. It yields the protein CASSPFQGHYTF.